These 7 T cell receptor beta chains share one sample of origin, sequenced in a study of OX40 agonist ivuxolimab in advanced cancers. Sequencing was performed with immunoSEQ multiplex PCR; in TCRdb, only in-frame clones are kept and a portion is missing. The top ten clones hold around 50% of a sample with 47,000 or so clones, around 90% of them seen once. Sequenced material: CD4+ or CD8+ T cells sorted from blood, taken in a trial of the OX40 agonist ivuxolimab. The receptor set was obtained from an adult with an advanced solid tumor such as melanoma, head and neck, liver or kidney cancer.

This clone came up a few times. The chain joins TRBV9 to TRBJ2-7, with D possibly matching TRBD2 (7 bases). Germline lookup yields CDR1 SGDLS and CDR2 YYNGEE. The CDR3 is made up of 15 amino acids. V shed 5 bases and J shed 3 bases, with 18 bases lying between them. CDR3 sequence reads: CASSFGGLGDYEQYF. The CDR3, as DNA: TGTGCCAGCAGTTTCGGGGGGCTCGGAGACTACGAGCAGTACTTC.

CDR3 loop: CASSYFWGAGYEQYF. In nucleotides, the CDR3 is TGTGCCAGCAGTTACTTCTGGGGAGCCGGCTACGAGCAGTACTTC. This chain links TRBV6-5 with TRBJ2-7, with a possible D match to TRBD2 (5 bases). Trimming cost V 1 base and J 3 bases, with 13 bases left between them. This CDR3 contains 15 residues. Germline CDR1 is MNHEY and CDR2 is SVGAGI.

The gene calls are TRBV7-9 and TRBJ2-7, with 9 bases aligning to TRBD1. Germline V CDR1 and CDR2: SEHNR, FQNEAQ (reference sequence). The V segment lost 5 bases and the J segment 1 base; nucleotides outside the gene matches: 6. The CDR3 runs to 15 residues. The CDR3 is CASSDPGQGSYEQYF. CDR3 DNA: TGTGCCAGCAGCGACCCGGGACAGGGTTCCTACGAGCAGTACTTC.

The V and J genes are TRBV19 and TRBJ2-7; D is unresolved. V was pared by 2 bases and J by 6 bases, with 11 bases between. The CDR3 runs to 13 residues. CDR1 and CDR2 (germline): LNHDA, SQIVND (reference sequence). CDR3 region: CASSIPPQSEQYF. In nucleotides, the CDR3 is TGTGCCAGTAGTATACCTCCCCAAAGCGAGCAGTACTTC.

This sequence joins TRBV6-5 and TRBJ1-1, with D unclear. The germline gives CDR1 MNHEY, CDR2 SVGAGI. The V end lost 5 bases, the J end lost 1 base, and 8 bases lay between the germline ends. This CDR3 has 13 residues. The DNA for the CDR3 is TGTGCCAGCAGTGACGGGTGGAACACTGAAGCTTTCTTT. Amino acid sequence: CASSDGWNTEAFF.

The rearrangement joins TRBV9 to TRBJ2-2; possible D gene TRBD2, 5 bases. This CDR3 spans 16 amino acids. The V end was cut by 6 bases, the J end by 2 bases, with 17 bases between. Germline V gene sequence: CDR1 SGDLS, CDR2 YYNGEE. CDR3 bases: TGTGCCAGCACCAGCGGCCACTTACCAAACACCGGGGAGCTGTTTTTT. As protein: CASTSGHLPNTGELFF.

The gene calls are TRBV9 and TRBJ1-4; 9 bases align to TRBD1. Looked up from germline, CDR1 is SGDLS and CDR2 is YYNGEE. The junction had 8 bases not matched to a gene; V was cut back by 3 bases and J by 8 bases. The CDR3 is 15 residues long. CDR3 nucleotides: TGTGCCAGCAGCGGTTTACAGGGGGCTGGCGAAAAACTGTTTTTT. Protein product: CASSGLQGAGEKLFF.